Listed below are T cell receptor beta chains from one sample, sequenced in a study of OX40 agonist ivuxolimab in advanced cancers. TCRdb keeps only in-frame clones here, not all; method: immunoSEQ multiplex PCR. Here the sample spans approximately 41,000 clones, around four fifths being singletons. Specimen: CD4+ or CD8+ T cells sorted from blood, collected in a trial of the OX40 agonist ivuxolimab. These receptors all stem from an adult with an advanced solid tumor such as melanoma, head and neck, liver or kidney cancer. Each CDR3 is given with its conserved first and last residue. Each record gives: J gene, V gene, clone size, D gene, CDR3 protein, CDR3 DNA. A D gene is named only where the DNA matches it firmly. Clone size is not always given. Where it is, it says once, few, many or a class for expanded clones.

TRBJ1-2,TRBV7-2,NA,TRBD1,CASSHNRGYGYTF,TGTGCCAGCAGCCATAACAGGGGGTATGGCTACACCTTC
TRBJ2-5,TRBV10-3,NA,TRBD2,CAISESKGRAFETQYF,TGTGCCATCAGTGAGTCGAAAGGGAGGGCCTTTGAGACCCAGTACTTC
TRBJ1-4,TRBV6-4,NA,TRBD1,CARTGDSTNEKLFF,TGTGCCAGGACAGGGGATTCGACTAATGAAAAACTGTTTTTT
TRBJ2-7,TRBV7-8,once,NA,CASSSQWDEQYF,TGTGCCAGCAGCTCCCAATGGGACGAGCAGTACTTC
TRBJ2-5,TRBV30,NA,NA,CAWSVSGPVTQYF,TGTGCCTGGAGTGTATCCGGGCCCGTGACCCAGTACTTC
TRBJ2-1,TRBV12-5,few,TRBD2,CASFKREVSNEQFF,TGTGCTAGTTTTAAGCGGGAAGTGTCTAATGAGCAGTTCTTC
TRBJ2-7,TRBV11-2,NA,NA,CASSFRQLYEQYF,TGTGCCAGCAGCTTCCGACAGCTCTACGAGCAGTACTTC
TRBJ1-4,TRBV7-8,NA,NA,CATGPARLNNEKLFF,TGTGCCACCGGCCCGGCGCGGCTTAATAATGAAAAACTGTTTTTT
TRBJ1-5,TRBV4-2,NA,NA,CASSGPSKQPQHF,TGTGCCAGCAGCGGACCCTCCAAGCAGCCCCAGCATTTT
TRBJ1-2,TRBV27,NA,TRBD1,CASSLSWDRAYGYTF,TGTGCCAGCAGTTTATCGTGGGACAGGGCCTATGGCTACACCTTC
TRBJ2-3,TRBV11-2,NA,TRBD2,CASSLELAGGADTQYF,TGTGCCAGCAGCTTAGAGCTAGCGGGAGGGGCAGATACGCAGTATTTT
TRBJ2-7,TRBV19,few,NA,CASSAPGTGTYEQYF,TGTGCCAGTAGTGCTCCCGGGACTGGTACCTACGAGCAGTACTTC
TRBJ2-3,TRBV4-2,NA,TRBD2,CASSQVLAGSEDTQYF,TGTGCCAGCAGCCAAGTGCTAGCGGGAAGTGAAGATACGCAGTATTTT
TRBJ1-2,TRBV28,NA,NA,CASSSPNGGYTF,TGTGCCAGCAGTTCCCCGAACGGGGGCTACACCTTC
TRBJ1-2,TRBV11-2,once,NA,CASSLGGDIYGYTF,TGTGCCAGCAGCTTAGGTGGCGATATCTATGGCTACACCTTC
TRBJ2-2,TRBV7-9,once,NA,CASSFLDPAGELFF,TGTGCCAGCAGCTTTTTGGACCCGGCGGGGGAGCTGTTTTTT
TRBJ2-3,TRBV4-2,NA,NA,CASSHPRGISPQYF,TGTGCCAGCAGCCACCCACGGGGGATATCGCCGCAGTATTTT
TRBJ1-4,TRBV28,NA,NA,CASSLGNDREKLFF,TGTGCCAGCAGTTTGGGAAACGATCGGGAAAAACTGTTTTTT
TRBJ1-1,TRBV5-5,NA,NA,CASSLAYGDTEAFF,TGTGCCAGCAGCTTGGCCTATGGGGACACTGAAGCTTTCTTT
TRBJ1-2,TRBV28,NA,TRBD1,CASTFGTVRGYTF,TGTGCCAGCACTTTTGGGACAGTGCGTGGCTACACCTTC
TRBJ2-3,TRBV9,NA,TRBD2,CASSVVDGTTHSTDTQYF,TGTGCCAGCAGCGTAGTTGATGGGACTACCCATAGCACAGATACGCAGTATTTT
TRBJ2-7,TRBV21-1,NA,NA,CASGGTESSYEQYF,TGTGCCAGCGGGGGGACTGAAAGCTCCTACGAGCAGTACTTC
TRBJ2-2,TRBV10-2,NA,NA,CASSDRSSGNTGELFF,TGCGCCAGCAGTGACAGGAGTAGCGGGAACACCGGGGAGCTGTTTTTT
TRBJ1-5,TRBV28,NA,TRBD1,CASRGTGGGQPQHF,TGTGCCAGCAGGGGGACAGGGGGCGGGCAGCCCCAGCATTTT
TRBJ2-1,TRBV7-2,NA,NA,CASSFQSLYSYNEQFF,TGTGCCAGCAGCTTCCAGTCCCTCTACTCCTACAATGAGCAGTTCTTC
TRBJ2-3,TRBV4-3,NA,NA,CASSQNRISGSDTQYF,TGCGCCAGCAGCCAAAATCGAATTAGCGGATCAGATACGCAGTATTTT
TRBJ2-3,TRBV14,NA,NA,CASSLTLLDTQYF,TGTGCCAGCAGCCTCACCCTTCTAGATACGCAGTATTTT
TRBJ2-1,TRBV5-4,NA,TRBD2,CASSSGSGRYNEQFF,TGTGCCAGCAGCAGTGGGAGCGGGAGGTACAATGAGCAGTTCTTC
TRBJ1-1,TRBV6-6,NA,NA,CASSSVETEAFF,TGTGCCAGCAGTTCCGTCGAGACTGAAGCTTTCTTT
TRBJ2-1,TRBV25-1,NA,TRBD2,CASSEILRGGRDNEQFF,TGTGCCAGCAGTGAAATCCTCCGGGGAGGGCGGGACAATGAGCAGTTCTTC
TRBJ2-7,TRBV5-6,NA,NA,CASSLRTLISSYEQYF,TGTGCCAGCAGCTTACGGACACTTATTAGCTCCTACGAGCAGTACTTC
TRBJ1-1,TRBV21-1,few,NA,CASSKGGTENTEAFF,TGTGCCAGCAGCAAAGGGGGGACAGAGAACACTGAAGCTTTCTTT
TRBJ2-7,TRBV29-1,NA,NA,CSVEEVGQNYEQYF,TGCAGCGTTGAAGAAGTTGGTCAGAACTACGAGCAGTACTTC
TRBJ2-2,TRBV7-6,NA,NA,CASSLYKANSNTGELFF,TGTGCCAGCAGCTTATATAAAGCGAATTCGAACACCGGGGAGCTGTTTTTT
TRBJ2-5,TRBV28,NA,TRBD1,CASSLAGLGQGGETQYF,TGTGCCAGCAGTTTAGCCGGCCTGGGACAGGGAGGGGAGACCCAGTACTTC
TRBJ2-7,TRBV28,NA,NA,CASSLWVEASYEQYF,TGTGCCAGCAGTTTATGGGTGGAGGCCTCCTACGAGCAGTACTTC
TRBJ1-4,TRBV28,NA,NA,CASGRDLNEKLFF,TGTGCCAGCGGCCGGGACCTTAATGAAAAACTGTTTTTT
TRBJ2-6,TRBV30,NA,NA,CAWSVVGSGANVLTF,TGTGCCTGGAGTGTAGTAGGCTCTGGGGCCAACGTCCTGACTTTC
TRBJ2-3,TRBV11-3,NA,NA,CASSLVDSTDTQYF,TGTGCCAGCAGCTTAGTAGACAGCACAGATACGCAGTATTTT
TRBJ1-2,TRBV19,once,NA,CASRIGAAGAGGYTF,TGTGCCAGTAGGATAGGGGCAGCCGGGGCTGGGGGCTACACCTTC
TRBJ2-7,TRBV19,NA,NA,CASNGREQYF,TGTGCCAGTAATGGAAGGGAGCAGTACTTC
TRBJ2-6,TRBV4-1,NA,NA,CASSQVRGSSGANVLTF,TGCGCCAGCAGCCAAGTTAGGGGGAGCTCTGGGGCCAACGTCCTGACTTTC
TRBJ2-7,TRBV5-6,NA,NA,CASTPGDGQRRLEQYF,TGTGCCAGCACCCCAGGCGACGGACAGAGGAGGCTCGAGCAGTACTTC
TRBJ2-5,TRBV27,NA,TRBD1,CASSLGTGEKETQYF,TGTGCCAGCAGTTTGGGGACAGGGGAAAAAGAGACCCAGTACTTC
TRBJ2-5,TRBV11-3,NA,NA,CASSLYQETQYF,TGTGCCAGCAGCTTGTACCAAGAGACCCAGTACTTC